The present T cell receptor beta chain was sequenced within a study of cytomegalovirus exposure and HLA in healthy donors. This clone was observed a handful of times. What it recognizes is unknown. This CDR3 has 12 residues. V was trimmed by 4 bases and J by 10 bases, leaving 14 bases between them. The V gene's germline CDR1 is SNHLY and CDR2 FYNNEI. Generated by immunoSEQ multiplex PCR, the TCRdb table keeps only in-frame clones and is missing some. The sample carries 110,000 to 150,000 clones, nearly 90% recorded once. The study, taken as a whole, reports: There were over 150 TCR beta chains listed as cytomegalovirus-associated. TCR clusters originating in the first cohort tended to co-occur in the 120 validation repertoires, according to a later analysis.

The source is a woman between 18 and 29 years old in good health and CMV-seropositive. V is TRBV2 and J is TRBJ2-7; a possible D gene is TRBD1 (5 bases). What was sequenced was PBMCs. This CDR3 is CASSVKAGLQYF. As DNA, the CDR3 is TGTGCCAGCAGTGTCAAGGCAGGGCTTCAGTACTTC.